The 29 T cell receptor beta chains given below trace back to one sample, sequenced in a study of human T cells and chemical hapten exposure. TCRdb passed the RACE reads through MiXCR, listing each CDR3 protein once. The sample consists of 100,000 or so distinct CDR3 sequences, under 35% of them appearing once. The sample's time point: patch test 3, about 24 weeks after DPC sensitization. Treatment described: therapeutic diphenylcyclopropenone sensitization with weekly scalp DPC. The sequenced sample was whole blood, obtained in connection with sensitization to the hapten diphenylcyclopropenone (DPC). The receptors were gathered from a man aged 35 to 55 with alopecia areata. Some clones in this sample may be carry-over from other donors' samples.

The chain links TRBV9 to TRBJ1-2; the D gene is possibly TRBD1 (6 bases). The V and J ends lost 3 bases and 5 bases respectively, with 11 bases between them. The germline gives CDR1 SGDLS, CDR2 YYNGEE. This CDR3 region has 13 residues. The CDR3 is CASSDGTPYGYTF. CDR3 in DNA: TGTGCCAGCAGCGACGGGACACCTTATGGCTACACCTTC.

This clonotype was observed a handful of times. This chain links TRBV21-1 with TRBJ2-7; the table calls TRBD1, which could not be checked here. TRBV21-1 is designated a pseudogene. CDR3 length: 14 amino acids. The CDR3 protein is CASTLQGCPYEQYV. For the CDR3, the DNA is TGTGCCAGCACCCTACAGGGTTGCCCCTACGAGCAGTACGTC.

A few counts support this clonotype. This rearrangement joins TRBV19 to TRBJ2-1; maybe TRBD1 (6 bases). Germline V CDR1 and CDR2: LNHDA, SQIVND (reference sequence). CDR3 length equals 17 residues. Between the trimmed V and J ends, which lost 0 bases and 0 bases, there was a span of 12 bases. The CDR3 DNA is TGTGCCAGTAGTATAGATCTCGAGGGGGACTCCTACAATGAGCAGTTCTTC. Its translation: CASSIDLEGDSYNEQFF.

This clonotype was detected once. This chain uses TRBV20-1 with TRBJ1-5; D gene uncertain. The CDR3 totals 13 residues. Germline assignment: CDR1 DFQATT and CDR2 SNEGSKA (reference sequence). V shed 1 base and J shed 6 bases, with 10 bases lying between them. As DNA, the CDR3 is TGCAGTGCTAGAGTATTGGGTAGTCAGCCCCAGCATTTT. It is translated as CSARVLGSQPQHF.

This clonotype occurred a few times. The gene calls are TRBV11-2 and TRBJ1-5; D might be TRBD1 (5 bases). Germline V gives CDR1 SGHAT, CDR2 FQNNGV. The CDR3 spans 14 residues. Trimming took 2 bases from V and 7 from J, leaving 12 bases between them. CDR3 nucleotide sequence: TGTGCCAGCAGCTTAAGGGAAGCAGGGCAGCCCCAGCATTTT. Its protein is CASSLREAGQPQHF.

The chain carries TRBV30 and TRBJ2-1; D is uncertain. The germline V gene has CDR1 GTSNPN and CDR2 SVGIG (reference sequence). V shed 0 bases and J shed 0 bases, with 12 bases lying between them. There are 16 residues in the CDR3. The CDR3 sequence: CAWSVLIGSSYNEQFF. CDR3 bases: TGTGCCTGGAGTGTACTTATCGGAAGCTCCTACAATGAGCAGTTCTTC.

For this clonotype: At one end the junction does not follow the germline gene, possibly because of a read error. The chain has TRBV5-1 and TRBJ1-1; perhaps TRBD1 as D (5 bases). Per germline, CDR1 SGHRS and CDR2 YFSETQ. CDR3 length: 13 residues. CDR3 sequence reads: CASSLGQSTEAFF. In DNA form, the CDR3 reads TGCGCCAGCAGTTTGGGGCAGTCGACGGAAGCTTTCTTT. Variable domain in full (rest from reference TRBV5-1 and TRBJ1-1): KAGVTQTPRYLIKTRGQQVTLSCSPISGHRSVSWYQQTPGQGLQFLFEYFSETQRNKGNFPGRFSGRQFSNSRSEMNVSTLELGDSALYLCASSLGQSTEAFFGQGTRLTVV.

This sequence joins TRBV7-2 and TRBJ1-3; tentative D call: TRBD1 (5 bases). The CDR3 consists of 15 residues. V shed 5 bases and J shed 0 bases, with 11 bases lying between them. The germline V gene encodes CDR1 SGHTA and CDR2 FQGNSA. The chain's CDR3 is CASSPTVLSGNTIYF. The CDR3 bases are TGTGCCAGCAGCCCGACAGTACTCTCTGGAAACACCATATATTTT.

This clonotype was seen once. This rearrangement joins TRBV28 to TRBJ1-1, with no clear D. Trimming removed 7 bases at V and 1 base at J, with 13 bases between. The CDR3 spans 14 residues. The V gene's germline CDR1 is MDHEN and CDR2 SYDVKM. CDR3 residues: CASTTHLGNTEAFF. The CDR3 DNA reads TGTGCCAGCACCACTCATTTGGGGAACACTGAAGCTTTCTTT.

This clonotype appeared a few times. The V gene is TRBV2, the J gene TRBJ2-3; possibly TRBD2 for D (5 bases). The CDR3 consists of 10 residues. The V gene lost 7 bases and the J gene lost 8 bases, with 7 bases spanning the gap. Germline CDR1 is SNHLY and CDR2 is FYNNEI. For the CDR3, the DNA is TGTGCCAGCATCGAGGGTACGCAGTATTTT. It encodes CASIEGTQYF.

The CDR3 coding sequence is TGCGCCAGCAGCCAAAACCCCGGCCCGGACTCTGGAAACACCATATATTTT. The encoded protein is CASSQNPGPDSGNTIYF. V and J are TRBV4-1 and TRBJ1-3; no clear D gene. Germline CDR1 reads MGHRA; CDR2 reads YSYEKL. Trimming took 2 bases from V and 0 from J, leaving 14 bases between them. CDR3 length: 17 residues.

The chain couples TRBV6-5 to TRBJ2-3; possibly TRBD2 for D (5 bases). Germline CDR1 is MNHEY and CDR2 is SVGAGI. The CDR3 has 15 residues. Trimming took 6 bases from V and 0 from J, leaving 13 bases between them. The CDR3 is CASSHQRTSTDTQYF. The CDR3 DNA reads TGTGCCAGCAGCCATCAGAGGACTAGCACAGATACGCAGTATTTT.

This clonotype came up a few times. Compared with germline, one end of the junction differs, possibly owing to a read error. V and J are TRBV28 and TRBJ2-4, with D possibly being TRBD2 (5 bases). Germline V gives CDR1 MDHEN, CDR2 SYDVKM. CDR3 length: 12 amino acids. This chain's CDR3 is CASRSGPPELHF. CDR3 sequence (DNA): TGTGCCAGCAGAAGCGGACCCCCGGAGTTGCACTTC.

The chain links TRBV7-9 to TRBJ1-1, with 7 nucleotides matching TRBD1. The V and J ends lost 5 bases and 6 bases, in that order; junction bases with no gene match: 6. Germline V gene sequence: CDR1 SEHNR, CDR2 FQNEAQ (reference sequence). The CDR3 runs 13 residues. For the CDR3, the DNA is TGTGCCAGCAGCAGACAGGGTTTGGCTGAAGCTTTCTTT. It encodes CASSRQGLAEAFF.

This sequence joins TRBV7-2 and TRBJ2-3; 7 bases fit TRBD2. There are 15 residues in the CDR3. Germline assignment: CDR1 SGHTA and CDR2 FQGNSA. The V gene end was trimmed by 5 bases and the J gene end by 8 bases; junction bases not matched to a gene: 13. The CDR3 protein is CASSLEAGVSGTQYF. The CDR3 nucleotides read TGTGCCAGCAGCCTTGAGGCGGGAGTTAGTGGTACGCAGTATTTT.

The table lists this clonotype with a few counts. J is TRBJ2-7 and V is TRBV20-1; 14 bases are shared with TRBD2. Germline lookup yields CDR1 DFQATT and CDR2 SNEGSKA (reference sequence). The ends lost 5 bases at V and 4 bases at J; junction bases unmatched: 10. The CDR3 sequence is 16 residues long. CDR3 loop: CSAPNPGTSGGYEQYF. The CDR3 region has the DNA TGCAGTGCTCCTAACCCCGGGACTAGCGGGGGTTACGAGCAGTACTTC.

The chain is built from TRBV12-3 or TRBV12-4 and TRBJ1-2; 9 positions agree with TRBD1. This CDR3 comprises 13 residues. Trimming removed 4 bases from V and 8 bases from J; junction bases left unmatched: 5. CDR3: CASSYRGPRGYTF. DNA for the CDR3: TGTGCCAGCAGTTACAGGGGGCCTAGGGGCTACACCTTC.

The chain links TRBV7-3 to TRBJ2-7, with 7 bases fitting TRBD2. The junction had 11 bases not matched to a gene; V was cut back by 5 bases and J by 4 bases. The CDR3 runs to 15 residues. Germline assignment: CDR1 SGHTA and CDR2 FQGTGA. CDR3 residues: CASSPGGGGAYEQYF. The CDR3 nucleotides are TGTGCCAGCAGCCCCGGCGGCGGGGGAGCTTACGAGCAGTACTTC.

V gene TRBV7-9 combines with J gene TRBJ2-7; TRBD1 matches at 10 bases. The junction had 16 bases not matched to a gene; V was cut back by 5 bases and J by 6 bases. The CDR3 spans 17 residues. CDR1 is SEHNR, CDR2 FQNEAQ, per germline (reference sequence). Here the CDR3 DNA reads TGTGCCAGCAGCCCAAACTTACCGGGACAGGGGCCTCCCGAGCAGTACGTC. Its translation is CASSPNLPGQGPPEQYV.

The chain has TRBV12-3 or TRBV12-4 and TRBJ1-5; D might be TRBD1 (5 bases). With 3 bases removed from V and 7 bases from J, the gap between germline ends came to 13 bases. This CDR3 has 14 amino acids. The CDR3 here is CASSFGGEGQPQHF. The CDR3 DNA reads as TGTGCCAGCAGTTTTGGAGGGGAAGGACAGCCCCAGCATTTT.

The table lists this clonotype with a few counts. The rearrangement uses TRBV12-3 or TRBV12-4 and TRBJ1-2; D is uncertain. V was shortened by 5 bases and J by 0 bases, with 4 bases between the two germline ends. The CDR3 spans 12 residues. DNA of the CDR3: TGTGCCAGCAGTCCCCCTAACTATGGCTACACCTTC. As protein: CASSPPNYGYTF.

At least ten counts were recorded for this clonotype. The rearrangement joins TRBV7-9 to TRBJ2-7; the match to TRBD2 covers 9 bases. CDR3 length equals 16 residues. After removal of 5 bases from V and 0 bases from J, the junction contained 8 bases not matched to a gene. Germline values: CDR1 SEHNR, CDR2 FQNEAQ (reference sequence). The CDR3 loop reads CASSLFGGRDSYEQYV. In DNA, the CDR3 is TGTGCCAGCAGCCTCTTCGGCGGGAGGGACTCCTACGAGCAGTACGTC.

This chain links TRBV30 with TRBJ2-5; 8 bases match TRBD2. From germline, CDR1 is GTSNPN and CDR2 SVGIG (reference sequence). This CDR3 has 13 amino acids. The junction had 7 bases not matched to a gene; V was cut back by 3 bases and J by 7 bases. CDR3 sequence: CAWSPTSVGTQYF. As DNA, the CDR3 is TGTGCCTGGAGCCCGACTAGCGTGGGGACCCAGTACTTC.

The CDR3 DNA sequence: TGCAGTGCTAGAGATCGGTTCGGTGCGAGGCAAGAGACCCAGTACTTC. This gives the protein CSARDRFGARQETQYF. The V and J genes are TRBV20-1 and TRBJ2-5, with D hard to call. The germline V and J ends were trimmed by 0 bases and 2 bases, with 16 bases remaining between them. The CDR3 length is 16 residues. Germline V gene data show CDR1 as DFQATT and CDR2 as SNEGSKA (reference sequence).

The chain couples TRBV9 to TRBJ2-2; D remains unclear. Germline CDR1 reads SGDLS; CDR2 reads YYNGEE. V lost 0 bases and J 6 bases, leaving 6 bases between the germline ends. This CDR3 is 13 amino acids long. This chain's CDR3 is CASSVVAAGELFF. CDR3 nucleotide sequence: TGTGCCAGCAGCGTAGTAGCAGCCGGGGAGCTGTTTTTT.

The J gene is TRBJ1-1, the V gene TRBV7-8; D unclear. The CDR3 has 12 amino acids. Trimming took 8 bases from V and 0 from J, leaving 7 bases between them. Per germline, CDR1 SGHVS and CDR2 FQNEAQ. The DNA of the CDR3 is TGTGCCAGCGTTCCCGTGAACACTGAAGCTTTCTTT. Protein sequence: CASVPVNTEAFF.

This clonotype has ten or more counts. This chain uses TRBV4-3 with TRBJ2-3; 9 bases fit TRBD1. The CDR3 contains 14 residues. The germline CDR1 and CDR2 sequences are LGHNA and YSLEER. Trimming cost V 5 bases and J 6 bases; bases outside gene matches: 6. The CDR3 DNA follows: TGCGCCAGCAGCAGCCGGGACAGGGAGGATACGCAGTATTTT. As protein: CASSSRDREDTQYF.

This clonotype was observed a handful of times. The chain is built from TRBV6-2 or TRBV6-3 and TRBJ2-5; the D is unclear. Trimming stripped 2 bases from V and 5 bases from J, with 12 bases between. CDR1 and CDR2 from the germline V gene are MNHEY and SVGEGT. The CDR3 length is 14 residues. CDR3 protein: CASSYVGVGETQYF. As DNA, the CDR3 is TGTGCCAGCAGTTACGTCGGCGTCGGGGAGACCCAGTACTTC.

The genes are TRBV7-2 and TRBJ1-5, with D uncertain. Trimming pared 5 bases from V and 2 bases from J, leaving 10 bases between. Germline values: CDR1 SGHTA, CDR2 FQGNSA. The CDR3 has 14 amino acids. CDR3 in DNA: TGTGCCAGCAGCACTAGAGGAGGCAATCAGCCCCAGCATTTT. This translates into CASSTRGGNQPQHF.